The 23 T cell receptor beta chains listed next were all sequenced from one sample in a study of blood T cell repertoires in COVID-19. Only in-frame clones appear in the TCRdb table, and some are missing; sequencing was by immunoSEQ multiplex PCR. The table has fewer than 250,000 clones, just over 85% seen once; the top ten hold 3.8%. Sequencing used PBMCs or T cells enriched from blood (not recorded which). These receptors were collected from a woman in her thirties or forties with acute COVID-19.

V gene TRBV10-2 combines with J gene TRBJ2-5; tentative D call: TRBD2 (5 bases). Trimming shortened V by 4 bases and J by 9 bases, and 12 bases separated the two germline ends. This CDR3 is 12 amino acids long. Germline V gene sequence: CDR1 WSHSY, CDR2 SAAADI. Here the CDR3 reads CASSGPVRAQYF. CDR3 bases: TGCGCCAGCAGTGGGCCTGTGAGGGCCCAGTACTTC.

The chain employs TRBV25-1 and TRBJ1-2, with D hard to call. Germline CDR1 MGHDK, CDR2 SYGVNS. The germline V and J ends were trimmed by 2 bases and 5 bases, with 18 bases remaining between them. The CDR3 loop spans 16 amino acids. CDR3 sequence (DNA): TGTGCCAGCAGTGAAGGGTCCCTCGGCGGCCGATATGGCTACACCTTC. Protein sequence: CASSEGSLGGRYGYTF.

CDR3 region: CASSPLSWGSSYGYTF. For the CDR3, the DNA is TGTGCCAGCTCACCGCTTTCCTGGGGCAGTTCCTATGGCTACACCTTC. The chain recombines TRBV18 with TRBJ1-2, with D maybe TRBD1 (5 bases). Germline V gives CDR1 KGHSH, CDR2 LQKENI. The CDR3 is 16 amino acids. V was shortened by 3 bases and J by 4 bases, with 18 bases between the two germline ends.

V is TRBV7-8 and J is TRBJ2-5; a possible D gene is TRBD1 (5 bases). Germline-derived CDR1 and CDR2 are SGHVS and FQNEAQ. This CDR3 contains 16 residues. Trimming took 0 bases from V and 5 from J, leaving 16 bases between them. The CDR3: CASSLARLGPQETQYF. CDR3 bases: TGTGCCAGCAGCTTAGCGCGGCTGGGGCCCCAGGAGACCCAGTACTTC.

V and J are TRBV19 and TRBJ2-3, with D possibly being TRBD2 (5 bases). CDR1 is LNHDA and CDR2 is SQIVND in the germline V gene (reference sequence). Trimming took off 3 bases at V and 2 bases at J, with 15 bases between the two ends. There are 16 residues in the CDR3. CDR3 sequence: CASSMRLARDTDTQYF. For the CDR3, the DNA is TGTGCCAGTAGTATGAGGTTAGCGAGAGACACAGATACGCAGTATTTT.

The genes are TRBV2 and TRBJ2-2; 9 bases are a match to TRBD1. CDR3 length equals 16 residues. Germline-derived CDR1 and CDR2 are SNHLY and FYNNEI. V was clipped by 5 bases and J by 6 bases; unmatched bases: 10. The CDR3 DNA sequence: TGTGCCAGCAGTTCCCGGGACAGGGTTACCTCCGGGGAGCTGTTTTTT. Its protein is CASSSRDRVTSGELFF. Full variable domain (remainder filled in from reference TRBV2 and TRBJ2-2): EPEVTQTPSHQVTQMGQEVILRCVPISNHLYFYWYRQILGQKVEFLVSFYNNEISEKSEIFDDQFSVERPDGSNFTLKIRSTKLEDSAMYFCASSSRDRVTSGELFFGEGSRLTVL.

The gene calls are TRBV3-1 (or the pseudogene TRBV3-2) and TRBJ2-2; tentative D call: TRBD2 (6 bases). Germline CDR1 LGHDT, CDR2 YNNKEL (reference sequence). The CDR3 has 15 residues. V was shortened by 4 bases and J by 5 bases, with 14 bases between the two germline ends. The CDR3 loop is CASSRPGLSTGELFF. The DNA for the CDR3 is TGTGCCAGCAGCCGACCGGGACTCTCGACCGGGGAGCTGTTTTTT.

The chain combines TRBV28 with TRBJ2-1, with 9 bases matching TRBD2. The CDR3 length is 15 residues. With V trimmed by 2 bases and J by 9 bases, 8 bases remained unmatched. Germline V gene sequence: CDR1 MDHEN, CDR2 SYDVKM. This chain's CDR3 is CASSLLGAGGSEQFF. The CDR3 coding sequence is TGTGCCAGCAGTTTACTAGGAGCGGGAGGCAGTGAGCAGTTCTTC.

The V gene is TRBV12-3 or TRBV12-4, the J gene TRBJ1-1; D might be TRBD1 (5 bases). V gave up 9 bases and J gave up 4 bases, with 15 bases separating them. The CDR3 length is 13 residues. The DNA of the CDR3 is TGTGCCAGTTCTGGGGGGGGGAGCACTGAAGCTTTCTTT. It specifies CASSGGGSTEAFF.

The chain recombines TRBV7-9 with TRBJ2-2, with 9 bases lining up with TRBD1. Germline V gene sequence: CDR1 SEHNR, CDR2 FQNEAQ (reference sequence). The V and J ends lost 3 bases and 2 bases, in that order; junction bases with no gene match: 4. This CDR3 spans 16 amino acids. CDR3 protein: CASSLGQGGNTGELFF. CDR3 DNA: TGTGCCAGCAGCTTGGGACAGGGTGGAAACACCGGGGAGCTGTTTTTT.

J is TRBJ2-1 and V is TRBV6-4, with 7 bases identical to TRBD1. CDR3 length: 16 residues. CDR1 is MRHNA, CDR2 SNTAGT, per germline. The trim removed 0 bases at V and 4 bases at J, leaving 6 bases unmatched. The CDR3 protein is CASSDSTGATYNEQFF. CDR3 sequence (DNA): TGTGCCAGCAGTGACTCCACAGGGGCAACTTACAATGAGCAGTTCTTC.

Of note for this clone: The identical CDR3 is also encoded by other nucleotide sequences in the sample. V is TRBV2 and J is TRBJ2-5; 7 bases fit TRBD1. There are 14 residues in the CDR3. In germline, CDR1 is SNHLY, CDR2 FYNNEI. Trimming cost V 2 bases and J 5 bases; bases outside gene matches: 5. CDR3 residues: CASSERGRGETQYF. In DNA form, the CDR3 reads TGTGCCAGCAGTGAAAGGGGGCGTGGGGAGACCCAGTACTTC.

The rearrangement uses TRBV27 and TRBJ2-7, with D possibly matching TRBD2 (6 bases). The CDR3 loop spans 14 amino acids. The germline gives CDR1 MNHEY, CDR2 SMNVEV (reference sequence). V lost 4 bases to trimming and J lost 3 bases, with 13 bases between them. The CDR3 bases are TGTGCCAGCAGTTCCGGCCGGGGGAGCTACGAGCAGTACTTC. Its translation: CASSSGRGSYEQYF.

The genes are TRBV2 and TRBJ2-3; 11 bases line up with TRBD2. V trimming: 6 bases; J trimming: 2 bases; junction bases outside the gene matches: 19. The germline V gene encodes CDR1 SNHLY and CDR2 FYNNEI. The CDR3 consists of 20 residues. The CDR3 region is CASSRQGIAGGPAYTDTQYF. The CDR3 DNA follows: TGTGCCAGCAGCCGCCAAGGCATAGCGGGAGGGCCGGCTTACACAGATACGCAGTATTTT.

This clone is a singleton in its sample. The V and J genes are TRBV19 and TRBJ2-1; TRBD2 agrees at 8 bases. Per the germline V gene, CDR1 is LNHDA and CDR2 is SQIVND (reference sequence). CDR3 size: 16 residues. Germline trimming cut 4 bases from V and 1 base from J; bases unmatched to any gene: 6. This chain's CDR3 is CASSRTSSQSYNEQFF. The CDR3 region has the DNA TGTGCCAGTAGTAGGACTAGCTCCCAGTCCTACAATGAGCAGTTCTTC. The full variable domain, with the rest looked up from reference TRBV19 and TRBJ2-1, is DGGITQSPKYLFRKEGQNVTLSCEQNLNHDAMYWYRQDPGQGLRLIYYSQIVNDFQKGDIAEGYSVSREKKESFPLTVTSAQKNPTAFYLCASSRTSSQSYNEQFFGPGTRLTVL.

This clone was counted a single time. The chain is built from TRBV6-6 and TRBJ1-5; TRBD1 matches 7 bases. This CDR3 has 16 amino acids. The V segment lost 5 bases and the J segment 1 base; nucleotides outside the gene matches: 8. Germline-derived CDR1 and CDR2 are MNHNY and SVGAGI (reference sequence). In DNA form, the CDR3 reads TGTGCCAGCAGTATCGGGACAGTGGGAAGCAATCAGCCCCAGCATTTT. Translation gives CASSIGTVGSNQPQHF.

Only one count was recorded for this clone. V gene TRBV7-9 combines with J gene TRBJ2-1; TRBD2 agrees at 9 bases. Germline V gives CDR1 SEHNR, CDR2 FQNEAQ (reference sequence). Trimming cost V 5 bases and J 6 bases; bases outside gene matches: 8. The CDR3 loop spans 15 amino acids. The CDR3 DNA reads as TGTGCCAGCAGCCCCTCAGGACTAGCGTCCAATGAGCAGTTCTTC. This gives the protein CASSPSGLASNEQFF.

The V call is TRBV28, the J call TRBJ1-2; D unresolved. Deletions cut 4 bases from V and 8 bases from J, with 14 bases between. CDR3 length: 13 amino acids. CDR1 is MDHEN and CDR2 is SYDVKM in the germline V gene. The CDR3, as DNA: TGTGCCAGCAGTTCCCGCCGGGGAGAGGGCTACACCTTC. It is translated as CASSSRRGEGYTF.

V usage is TRBV3-1 (or the pseudogene TRBV3-2) and J usage is TRBJ2-7; the match to TRBD1 covers 8 bases. Germline CDR1 and CDR2: LGHDT and YNNKEL (reference sequence). J gave up 0 bases and V 1 base, and 2 bases lay outside the gene matches. The CDR3 totals 15 residues. In nucleotides, the CDR3 is TGTGCCAGCAGCCAAGGGACAGGGCTCTCCTACGAGCAGTACTTC. The encoded protein is CASSQGTGLSYEQYF.

V gene TRBV7-2 combines with J gene TRBJ1-1, with a tentative D call TRBD1 (6 bases). V was trimmed by 2 bases and J by 1 base, leaving 11 bases between them. Germline V gene sequence: CDR1 SGHTA, CDR2 FQGNSA. CDR3 length: 15 amino acids. Here the CDR3 DNA reads TGTGCCAGCAGCTTACAGGGGCAGGGGAACACTGAAGCTTTCTTT. Protein: CASSLQGQGNTEAFF.

This chain connects TRBV28 to TRBJ1-3; no clear D gene. Deletions cut 10 bases from V and 1 base from J, with 5 bases between. This CDR3 region has 11 residues. The germline V gene has CDR1 MDHEN and CDR2 SYDVKM. The CDR3 bases are TGTGCCACCCAGTCTGGAAACACCATATATTTT. Protein product: CATQSGNTIYF.

The chain links TRBV20-1 to TRBJ1-2, with D unresolved. There are 9 residues in the CDR3. The V gene's germline CDR1 is DFQATT and CDR2 SNEGSKA (reference sequence). CDR3 protein: CTPGDGYTF. The CDR3 DNA sequence: TGCACACCCGGGGATGGCTACACCTTC.

V usage is TRBV18 and J usage is TRBJ1-6, with 8 bases matching TRBD1. Germline CDR1 and CDR2: KGHSH and LQKENI. CDR3 size: 16 residues. V lost 3 bases to trimming and J lost 4 bases; unmatched junction nucleotides: 5. CDR3 in amino acids: CASSPEGQAYNSPLHF. In DNA form, the CDR3 reads TGTGCCAGCTCACCGGAGGGACAGGCATATAATTCACCCCTCCACTTT.